This T cell receptor beta chain was recovered during a study of identical twins. Findings and caveats of the study: There was an excess of low generation probability in the out-of-frame alpha sequences that twins shared. It was cross-sectional statistical analysis, not following the same donors, that the conclusions relied on.

With respect to this clonotype: What it binds is unknown.

The ends lost 5 bases at V and 7 bases at J; junction bases unmatched: 9. The CDR3 is 16 amino acids. Germline V gene lookup returns CDR1 LGHNT and CDR2 FRNRAP. Using its own MiXCR run on the 5' RACE reads, TCRdb lists one record per CDR3 protein. The sample has roughly 750,000 distinct CDR3 sequences; 21% are singletons. The data were also submitted as part of a second study, on T cells expressing NK-cell markers. From that paper: The study sequenced eight donors, seven HCMV-seropositive and one seronegative.

The V and J genes are TRBV12-5 and TRBJ2-5; TRBD2 matches 14 bases. This TCR came from a woman younger than 30 in good health. Input material: PBMCs. The chain's CDR3 is CASGPGTSGSPGTQYF. The CDR3 bases are TGTGCTAGTGGTCCGGGGACTAGCGGGAGTCCAGGGACCCAGTACTTC.